A single sample gave rise to the 2 T cell receptor beta chains below, sequenced in a study of Tregs in tolerant kidney transplant recipients. After 6 days with irradiated graft donor PBMCs, CFSE-labeled recipient PBMCs were FACS-sorted. These TCRs' antigens remain unknown. Some clones are missing from TCRdb's copy, which holds only in-frame ones; the method was immunoSEQ multiplex PCR. The specimen's table records a few thousand clones. Sequences were derived from CD8+ T cells from blood cultured with allogeneic cells, sampled before the transplant. The receptors were sampled from a human patient who received a combined kidney and bone marrow transplant.

This clone ranks as medium-sized in terms of frequency. The CDR3 is cut off 3 residues early in the read; its end comes from the germline J gene. This sequence joins TRBV11-2 and TRBJ1-5; D is possibly TRBD1 (6 bases). The germline CDR1 and CDR2 sequences are SGHAT and FQNNGV. Trimming cost V 6 bases and J 0 bases, with 12 bases left between them. CDR3 length: 15 residues. The sequenced part of the CDR3 DNA is TGTGCCAGCAGTTTGGGACAACTTAGCAATCAGCCC. This gives the protein CASSLGQLSNQP. The CDR3 as a whole reads CASSLGQLSNQPQHF.

Concerning this clone: The read ends 3 residues shy of where the CDR3 ends; the end is completed using the germline J gene. The rearrangement links TRBV7-9 to TRBJ2-7; TRBD1 aligns across 7 bases. CDR1 is SEHNR, CDR2 FQNEAQ, per germline (reference sequence). CDR3 length: 13 residues. The J segment lost 3 bases and the V segment lost 7 bases, leaving 6 bases of the junction unmatched. The CDR3: CASTKGQIYEQYF. Partial CDR3 DNA: TGTGCCAGCACCAAGGGACAGATCTACGAG.